Presented here are 24 T cell receptor delta chains from one specimen sequenced in a study of gamma-delta T cells after stem cell transplantation. TCRdb re-identified clones in the RT-PCR reads via CATT. Of about 600 delta-chain clones in the sample, about 45% are singletons; the top ten hold more than 55%. The sample taken for sequencing was gamma-delta T cells. Receptors were obtained from a human donor. It is not recorded whose cells these are; they may come from a transplant donor.

Notes on this clone: A read error likely explains this, since a far larger clone differs by one base. The chain uses TRDV2 and TRDJ1; 7 positions agree with TRDD3. The V and J ends lost 2 bases and 1 base, in that order; junction bases with no gene match: 15. Germline V gene lookup returns CDR1 GEAIGNYY and CDR2 EKD. The CDR3 sequence is 18 residues long. The CDR3 nucleotides read TGTGCCTGTGACATCACCCCCTACTGGAGGATACGCACCGATAAACTCATCTTT. Its protein product is CACDITPYWRIRTDKLIF.

The chain is built from TRDV3 and TRDJ1; D possibly matches TRDD2 or TRDD3 (9 bases each). Germline V gives CDR1 TVYSNPD, CDR2 GDNSRS (reference sequence). CDR3 length: 21 amino acids. V lost 3 bases and J 0 bases, leaving 35 bases between the germline ends. The CDR3 DNA follows: TGTGCCTTCTCAAGGCCTTCCTACGAATGGGGGATAGTGGGCGACACCGATAAACTCATCTTT. Protein: CAFSRPSYEWGIVGDTDKLIF. The whole variable domain, filled in from reference TRDV3 and TRDJ1, reads CDKVTQSSPDQTVASGSEVVLLCTYDTVYSNPDLFWYRIRPDYSFQFVFYGDNSRSEGADFTQGRFSVKHILTQKAFHLVISPVRTEDSATYYCAFSRPSYEWGIVGDTDKLIFGKGTRVTVEP.

This clone rates as hyperexpanded. Other DNA sequences from this sample encode an identical CDR3 as well. The rearrangement links TRDV2 to TRDJ3; TRDD3 matches 9 bases. Germline V gene data show CDR1 as GEAIGNYY and CDR2 as EKD. V gave up 6 bases and J gave up 0 bases; unmatched junction bases: 5. This CDR3 contains 17 residues. The CDR3 loop is CACLLGESSWDTRQMFF. The CDR3 DNA follows: TGTGCCTGTCTACTGGGGGAAAGCTCCTGGGACACCCGACAGATGTTTTTC.

By share, this clone counts as large. The J gene is TRDJ1, the V gene TRDV3; D uncertain. Germline lookup yields CDR1 TVYSNPD and CDR2 GDNSRS (reference sequence). CDR3 length equals 15 residues. CDR3 sequence reads: CAIPYLARVTDKLIF. The CDR3 nucleotides read TGTGCGATCCCTTACCTCGCACGGGTCACCGATAAACTCATCTTT.

This clone was found a few times. With a far larger clone one base away, a read error is the likely cause. The same CDR3 is also encoded by other DNA sequences in this sample. The chain uses TRDV1 and TRDJ1; D gene uncertain. Trimming removed 4 bases at V and 2 bases at J, with 14 bases between. Germline V CDR1 and CDR2: TSWWSYY, QGS. The CDR3 sequence is 15 residues long. The CDR3 nucleotides are TGTGCTCTTGGGGCCAGTACATTCCCTACCGATAAACTCATCTTT. Protein: CALGASTFPTDKLIF.

About this clone: A far larger clone is off by one base, so a read error is likely. The chain uses TRDV1 and TRDJ1; 10 bases match TRDD3. The CDR3 is made up of 21 amino acids. CDR1 and CDR2 (germline): TSWWSYY, QGS. The CDR3 coding sequence is TGTGCTCTTGGGAAACTAGTCCTCAGCTGGGGGATAAAGCTGTACACCGATAAACTCATCTTT. The encoded protein is CALGKLVLSWGIKLYTDKLIF.

This chain links TRDV1 with TRDJ1; possible D gene TRDD2, 5 bases. Germline V lookup: CDR1 TSWWSYY, CDR2 QGS. This CDR3 comprises 20 residues. The V end lost 2 bases, the J end lost 0 bases, and 25 bases lay between the germline ends. The CDR3 DNA reads TGTGCTCTTGGGGAATGGCCTACAATTGTCCTCCCTCCGTACACCGATAAACTCATCTTT. Protein sequence: CALGEWPTIVLPPYTDKLIF.

This clone has a handful of counts. The rearrangement joins TRDV1 to TRDJ1; 11 bases match TRDD3. CDR1 is TSWWSYY and CDR2 is QGS in the germline V gene. The CDR3 runs to 18 residues. Germline trimming cut 2 bases from V and 8 bases from J; bases unmatched to any gene: 16. The CDR3 protein is CALGETGYWGITQSKLIF. Written as DNA, the CDR3 is TGTGCTCTTGGGGAAACGGGGTACTGGGGGATAACCCAGAGCAAACTCATCTTT.

The rearrangement joins TRDV1 to TRDJ1; TRDD3 aligns across 10 bases. Germline V gene sequence: CDR1 TSWWSYY, CDR2 QGS. V gave up 0 bases and J gave up 0 bases; unmatched junction bases: 16. The CDR3 has 21 residues. The CDR3 here is CALGELALSWGINLYTDKLIF. In nucleotides, the CDR3 is TGTGCTCTTGGGGAACTAGCCCTCAGCTGGGGGATAAATCTGTACACCGATAAACTCATCTTT.

This clone has a handful of counts. The rearrangement uses TRDV1 and TRDJ4; 11 bases agree with TRDD3. The length of the CDR3 is 22 residues. Germline loops: CDR1 TSWWSYY, CDR2 QGS. The trim removed 1 base at V and 1 base at J, leaving 23 bases unmatched. CDR3 nucleotides: TGTGCTCTTGGGGAACCCTATTTCCTACCCTGGGTGTTGGGGGATACGCTCAGACCCCTGATCTTT. It encodes CALGEPYFLPWVLGDTLRPLIF.

With respect to this clone: A read error may produce the germline difference seen at one junction end. Other DNA variants within this sample encode the same CDR3. V gene TRDV1 combines with J gene TRDJ1; 10 bases fit TRDD3. The CDR3 sequence is 21 residues long. Germline loops: CDR1 TSWWSYY, CDR2 QGS. CDR3 region: CALGEKPFPWGWGILVDKLIF. The CDR3 nucleotides are TGCGCTCTTGGGGAAAAACCCTTTCCTTGGGGTTGGGGGATACTTGTCGATAAACTCATCTTT.

Comment on this clone: This could be a read error, since a much larger clone is one nucleotide away. The same CDR3 can be traced to other DNA sequences in this sample. The rearrangement links TRDV1 to TRDJ1; tentatively, D is TRDD2 (8 bases). CDR3 length: 29 residues. The V end lost 0 bases, the J end lost 0 bases, and 50 bases lay between the germline ends. CDR1 is TSWWSYY, CDR2 QGS, per germline. CDR3 sequence: CALGELGFFLRPPGGWMGVGTSYTDKLIF. The CDR3 region has the DNA TGTGCTCTTGGGGAACTGGGTTTCTTCCTACGGCCGCCTGGGGGCTGGATGGGAGTAGGTACTTCCTACACCGATAAACTCATCTTT.

This clone has just a few counts. The chain has TRDV1 and TRDJ1, with 7 nucleotides matching TRDD3. Trimming removed 4 bases from V and 1 base from J; junction bases left unmatched: 21. Germline CDR1 TSWWSYY, CDR2 QGS. The CDR3 is 20 amino acids. The CDR3 DNA is TGTGCTCTTGGGGCCGCAAGACGTTTCTGGGGGGGGATTTCCACCGATAAACTCATCTTT. This gives the protein CALGAARRFWGGISTDKLIF.

DNA of the CDR3: TGTGCCTGTGACGGAGTACTGGGGGATGGGTACACCGATAAACTCATCTTT. This gives the protein CACDGVLGDGYTDKLIF. The chain recombines TRDV2 with TRDJ1, with 10 bases lining up with TRDD3. Trimming at V came to 3 bases and at J to 0 bases, leaving 9 bases not matched to a gene. The CDR3 spans 17 residues. Germline V gene data show CDR1 as GEAIGNYY and CDR2 as EKD.

This clone has only a few counts. Since a far larger clone is one base different, this is likely a read error. Other DNA sequences of this sample code for an identical CDR3. The CDR3 loop is CALGDLRLVWFDTPDYTDKLIF. The CDR3 nucleotides read TGTGCCCTTGGGGACTTACGGCTGGTTTGGTTTGACACTCCCGACTACACCGATAAACTCATCTTT. J is TRDJ1 and V is TRDV1, with D maybe TRDD3 (5 bases). From germline, CDR1 is TSWWSYY and CDR2 QGS. The CDR3 totals 22 residues.

As concerns this clone: Different DNA sequences within this sample yield the same CDR3. The CDR3: CALGEAQFLRAWWGIHTDKLIF. The CDR3 DNA sequence: TGTGCTCTTGGGGAAGCCCAGTTCCTGCGCGCGTGGTGGGGGATACACACCGATAAACTCATCTTT. The chain has TRDV1 and TRDJ1; TRDD3 aligns across 10 bases. V shed 2 bases, J shed 0 bases, and the junction held 21 bases outside the gene matches. Per the germline V gene, CDR1 is TSWWSYY and CDR2 is QGS. The CDR3 contains 22 residues.

Concerning this clone itself: With a far larger clone one base away, a read error is the likely cause. V and J are TRDV3 and TRDJ1; D is possibly TRDD3 (9 bases). CDR1 is TVYSNPD and CDR2 is GDNSRS in the germline V gene (reference sequence). The CDR3 length is 21 residues. The CDR3 reads CASVYLPKPDWGTVYTDRLIF. The DNA for the CDR3 is TGTGCCTCTGTCTACCTTCCTAAACCGGACTGGGGGACCGTGTACACCGATAGACTCATCTTT.

With regard to this clone: This likely stems from a read error, as it lies one base from a far larger clone. Other DNA sequences within the sample encode an identical CDR3. The chain is built from TRDV2 and TRDJ3; 7 bases are a match to TRDD3. The germline V gene has CDR1 GEAIGNYY and CDR2 EKD. The length of the CDR3 is 25 residues. In nucleotides, the CDR3 is TGTGCCTGTGACACCGTGAGTGGATGGGGGACCCCGCTTCGTTTATCGTCCTGGGACACCCGACAGATGTTCTTC. Protein sequence: CACDTVSGWGTPLRLSSWDTRQMFF.

Points on this clone: A much larger clone sits a single nucleotide away, making a read error possible. This chain connects TRDV1 to TRDJ1; 10 positions match TRDD3. J lost 0 bases, V lost 0 bases, and 16 bases had no gene match. This CDR3 comprises 21 residues. Germline CDR1 reads TSWWSYY; CDR2 reads QGS. The CDR3 nucleotides read TGTGCTCTTGGGGAACTTCCTGGATGGGGGATACTTGGTCCCCACACCGATAAACTCATCTTT. Its translation is CALGELPGWGILGPHTDKLIF.

V usage is TRDV2 and J usage is TRDJ1, with 8 bases matching TRDD3. This CDR3 is 18 amino acids long. From germline, CDR1 is GEAIGNYY and CDR2 EKD. The CDR3 is CSFDITPYWGLRTDKLIF. As DNA, the CDR3 is TGTTCCTTTGACATCACACCCTACTGGGGGCTACGCACCGATAAACTCATCTTT.

With respect to this clone: A clone one base away is much larger, so this may be a read error. At the DNA level, this CDR3 is encoded by other sequences in the same sample as well. The CDR3 is CALGELWTLFLAGVSDKLIF. The CDR3 DNA is TGTGCTCTTGGGGAACTGTGGACCCTTTTTTTGGCTGGGGTCTCCGACAAACTCATCTTT. The chain combines TRDV1 with TRDJ1, with a tentative D call TRDD3 (6 bases). Germline V gene data show CDR1 as TSWWSYY and CDR2 as QGS. This CDR3 comprises 20 residues.

This clone was seen a few times. The V and J genes are TRDV1 and TRDJ1, with TRDD3 identical over 10 bases. From germline, CDR1 is TSWWSYY and CDR2 QGS. The CDR3 contains 23 residues. V shed 1 base, J shed 7 bases, and the junction held 30 bases outside the gene matches. The chain's CDR3 is CALGERGSPFDFYWGITRGKLIF. In nucleotides, the CDR3 is TGTGCTCTTGGGGAACGAGGCTCGCCCTTCGATTTCTACTGGGGGATCACGCGGGGTAAACTCATCTTT.

As for this clone: A far larger clone is off by one base, so a read error is likely. The V gene is TRDV1, the J gene TRDJ1; no firm D call. Germline CDR1 reads TSWWSYY; CDR2 reads QGS. The CDR3 has 22 residues. Trimming removed 3 bases at V and 0 bases at J, with 32 bases between. The CDR3 DNA is TGTGCTCTTGGGGACTTACGGCTGGTTTTGTTTGACACTCCCGACTACACCGATAAACTCATCTTT. Protein: CALGDLRLVLFDTPDYTDKLIF.

Details on this clone: A far larger clone is a single base away, which makes a read error likely. V and J are TRDV1 and TRDJ1; D unclear. CDR1 and CDR2 (germline): TSWWSYY, QGS. The CDR3 has 22 residues. Trimming removed 3 bases at V and 0 bases at J, with 32 bases between. CDR3 bases: TGTGCTCTTGGGGACTTACGGCTGGTTTGGTTTGACACTCCCAACTACACCGATAAACTCATCTTT. As protein: CALGDLRLVWFDTPNYTDKLIF.